This T cell receptor (beta chain) comes out of a study of cytomegalovirus exposure and HLA in healthy donors. Overall study context: The Caucasian-associated ancestry cluster held under 90% of around 380 genotyped donors. Regarding the study as a whole: Whilst most TCR sequences proved rare, a subset of public TCRs occurred across many donors. In vitro confirmation showed three CMV-associated chains to be CMV antigen specific. Clonal expansion, a later analysis showed, was greater in HLA-associated TCR beta chains than in equally common others.

Note on this clone: Its cognate antigen is unknown.

In the PCR, 60 Vbeta and 13 Jbeta primers were used. The assay was immunoSEQ multiplex PCR, and TCRdb's table has in-frame clones only and misses some. The sample gives approximately 180,000 clones, roughly 86% of which show up once; approximately 1.9% is in the top ten. Germline V gene lookup returns CDR1 SGHRS and CDR2 YFSETQ. Deletions cut 2 bases from V and 7 bases from J, with 10 bases between. The CDR3 sequence is 13 residues long. The clonotype was recovered from a woman between 18 and 29 years old in good health and CMV-seronegative. Sequencing used PBMCs. The chain employs TRBV5-1 and TRBJ2-1, with a possible D match to TRBD1 (6 bases). The CDR3 bases are TGCGCCAGCAGCTTTGGGACATTAAATGAGCAGTTCTTC. Translated: CASSFGTLNEQFF.